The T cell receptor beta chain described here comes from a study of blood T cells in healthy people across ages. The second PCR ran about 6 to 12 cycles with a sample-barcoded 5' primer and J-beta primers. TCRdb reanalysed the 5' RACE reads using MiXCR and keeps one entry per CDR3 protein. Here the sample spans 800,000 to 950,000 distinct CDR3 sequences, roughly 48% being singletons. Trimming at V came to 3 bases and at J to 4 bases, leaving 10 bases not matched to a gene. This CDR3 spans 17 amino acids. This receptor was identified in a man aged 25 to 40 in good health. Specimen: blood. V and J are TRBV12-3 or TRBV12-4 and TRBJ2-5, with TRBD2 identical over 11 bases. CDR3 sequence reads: CASSLGSSGGAGETQYF. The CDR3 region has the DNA TGTGCCAGCAGTTTGGGTAGTAGCGGGGGGGCAGGAGAGACCCAGTACTTC.